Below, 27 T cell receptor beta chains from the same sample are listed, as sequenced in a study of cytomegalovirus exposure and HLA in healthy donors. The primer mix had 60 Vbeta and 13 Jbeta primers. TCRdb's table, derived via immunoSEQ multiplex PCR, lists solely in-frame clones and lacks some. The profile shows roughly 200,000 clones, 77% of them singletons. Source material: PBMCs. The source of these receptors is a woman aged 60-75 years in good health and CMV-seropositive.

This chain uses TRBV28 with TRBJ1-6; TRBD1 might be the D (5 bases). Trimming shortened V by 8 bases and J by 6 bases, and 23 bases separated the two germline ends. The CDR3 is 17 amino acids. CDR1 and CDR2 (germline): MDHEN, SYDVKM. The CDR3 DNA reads TGTGCCAGCGGGTCCCCTGCCTCAGGGTTTGGTAATTCACCCCTCCACTTT. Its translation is CASGSPASGFGNSPLHF.

The CDR3 bases are TGTGCCAGCTCGGCGTACGGACAGCCTAACTATGGCTACACCTTC. Translation: CASSAYGQPNYGYTF. The V gene is TRBV18, the J gene TRBJ1-2; the D gene is possibly TRBD1 (6 bases). CDR1 and CDR2 (germline): KGHSH, LQKENI. V shed 6 bases and J shed 0 bases, with 14 bases lying between them. The CDR3 extends over 15 amino acids. Supplemented by reference TRBV18 and TRBJ1-2, the full variable domain reads NAGVMQNPRHLVRRRGQEARLRCSPMKGHSHVYWYRQLPEEGLKFMVYLQKENIIDESGMPKERFSAEFPKEGPSILRIQQVVRGDSAAYFCASSAYGQPNYGYTFGSGTRLTVV.

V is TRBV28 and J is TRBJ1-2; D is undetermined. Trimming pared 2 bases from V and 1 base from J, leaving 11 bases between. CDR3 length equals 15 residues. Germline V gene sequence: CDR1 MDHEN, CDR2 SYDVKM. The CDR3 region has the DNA TGTGCCAGCAGTTTAGAGGCGCAATTTAACTATGGCTACACCTTC. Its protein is CASSLEAQFNYGYTF.

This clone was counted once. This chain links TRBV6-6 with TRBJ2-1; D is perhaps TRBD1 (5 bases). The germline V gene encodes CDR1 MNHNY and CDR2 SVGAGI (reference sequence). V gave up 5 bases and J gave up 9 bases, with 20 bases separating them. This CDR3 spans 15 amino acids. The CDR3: CASSQTDSTIGEQFF. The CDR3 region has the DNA TGTGCCAGCAGTCAGACTGACAGTACCATAGGTGAGCAGTTCTTC.

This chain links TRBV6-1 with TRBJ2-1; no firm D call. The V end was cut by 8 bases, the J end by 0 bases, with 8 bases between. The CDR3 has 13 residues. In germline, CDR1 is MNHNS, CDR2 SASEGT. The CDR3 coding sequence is TGTGCCAGCGACACCCGCTCCTACAATGAGCAGTTCTTC. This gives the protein CASDTRSYNEQFF.

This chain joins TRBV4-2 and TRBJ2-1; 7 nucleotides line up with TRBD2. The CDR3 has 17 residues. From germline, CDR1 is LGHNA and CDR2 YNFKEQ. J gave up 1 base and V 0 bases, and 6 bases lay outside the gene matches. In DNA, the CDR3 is TGTGCCAGCAGCCAAGATCGGGCTAGCGGATCCTACAATGAGCAGTTCTTC. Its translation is CASSQDRASGSYNEQFF.

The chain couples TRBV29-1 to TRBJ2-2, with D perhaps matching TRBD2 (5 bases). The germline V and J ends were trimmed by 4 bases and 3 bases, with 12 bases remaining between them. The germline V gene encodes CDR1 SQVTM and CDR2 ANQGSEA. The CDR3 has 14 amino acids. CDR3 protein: CSVARGPDTGELFF. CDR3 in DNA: TGCAGCGTTGCACGGGGTCCTGACACCGGGGAGCTGTTTTTT.

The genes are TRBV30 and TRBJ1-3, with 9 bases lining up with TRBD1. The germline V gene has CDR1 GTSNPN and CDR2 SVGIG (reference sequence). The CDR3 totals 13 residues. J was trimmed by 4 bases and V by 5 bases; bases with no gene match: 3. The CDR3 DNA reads TGTGCCTGGGACAGGGGGTACGGAAACACCATATATTTT. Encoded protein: CAWDRGYGNTIYF.

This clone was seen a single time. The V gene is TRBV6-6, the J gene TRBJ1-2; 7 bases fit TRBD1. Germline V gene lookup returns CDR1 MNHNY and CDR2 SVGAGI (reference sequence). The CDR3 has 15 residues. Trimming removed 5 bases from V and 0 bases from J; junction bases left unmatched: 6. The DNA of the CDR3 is TGTGCCAGCAGTCCACGGACAGGCTCTAACTATGGCTACACCTTC. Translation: CASSPRTGSNYGYTF.

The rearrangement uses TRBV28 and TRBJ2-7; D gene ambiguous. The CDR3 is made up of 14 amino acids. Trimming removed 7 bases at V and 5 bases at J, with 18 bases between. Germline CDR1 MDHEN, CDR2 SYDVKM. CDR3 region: CASKGMGAYDEQYF. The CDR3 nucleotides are TGTGCCAGCAAAGGAATGGGCGCATACGACGAGCAGTACTTC.

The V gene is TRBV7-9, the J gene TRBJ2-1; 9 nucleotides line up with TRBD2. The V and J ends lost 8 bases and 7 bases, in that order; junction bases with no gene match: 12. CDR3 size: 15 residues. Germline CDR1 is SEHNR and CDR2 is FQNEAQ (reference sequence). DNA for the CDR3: TGTGCCAGCGGGAAGGCGGGGGGGCGGGTAAATGAGCAGTTCTTC. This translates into CASGKAGGRVNEQFF.

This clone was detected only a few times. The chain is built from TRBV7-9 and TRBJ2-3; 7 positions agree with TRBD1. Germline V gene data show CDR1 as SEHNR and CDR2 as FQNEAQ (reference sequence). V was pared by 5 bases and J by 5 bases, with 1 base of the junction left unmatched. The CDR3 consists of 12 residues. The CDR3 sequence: CASSQGEDTQYF. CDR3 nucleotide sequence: TGTGCCAGCAGCCAGGGGGAAGATACGCAGTATTTT.

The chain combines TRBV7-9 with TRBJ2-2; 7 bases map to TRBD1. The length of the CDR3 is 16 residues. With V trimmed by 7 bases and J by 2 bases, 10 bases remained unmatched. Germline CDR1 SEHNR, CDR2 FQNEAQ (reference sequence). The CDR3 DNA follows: TGTGCCAGCAACAACCCGGGACAGCCTAACACCGGGGAGCTGTTTTTT. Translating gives CASNNPGQPNTGELFF.

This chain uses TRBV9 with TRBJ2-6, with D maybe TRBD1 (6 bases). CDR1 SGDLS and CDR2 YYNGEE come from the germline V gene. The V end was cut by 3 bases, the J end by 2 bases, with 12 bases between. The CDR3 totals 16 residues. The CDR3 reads CASSGYSGAGANVLTF. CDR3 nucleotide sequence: TGTGCCAGCAGCGGTTACTCAGGGGCTGGGGCCAACGTCCTGACTTTC.

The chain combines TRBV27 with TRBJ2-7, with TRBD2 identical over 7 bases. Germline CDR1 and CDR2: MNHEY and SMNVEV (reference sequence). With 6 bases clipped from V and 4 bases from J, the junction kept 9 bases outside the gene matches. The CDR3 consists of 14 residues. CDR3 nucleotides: TGTGCCAGCAGCACCCGACTAGCCGAGTACGAGCAGTACTTC. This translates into CASSTRLAEYEQYF.

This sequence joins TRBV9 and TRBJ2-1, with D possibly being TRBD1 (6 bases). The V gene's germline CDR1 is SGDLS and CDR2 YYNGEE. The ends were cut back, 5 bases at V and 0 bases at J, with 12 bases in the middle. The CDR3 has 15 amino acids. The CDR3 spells CASSDGQSSYNEQFF. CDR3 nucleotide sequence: TGTGCCAGCAGTGACGGACAGAGCTCCTACAATGAGCAGTTCTTC. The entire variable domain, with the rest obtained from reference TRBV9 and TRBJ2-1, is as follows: DSGVTQTPKHLITATGQRVTLRCSPRSGDLSVYWYQQSLDQGLQFLIQYYNGEERAKGNILERFSAQQFPDLHSELNLSSLELGDSALYFCASSDGQSSYNEQFFGPGTRLTVL.

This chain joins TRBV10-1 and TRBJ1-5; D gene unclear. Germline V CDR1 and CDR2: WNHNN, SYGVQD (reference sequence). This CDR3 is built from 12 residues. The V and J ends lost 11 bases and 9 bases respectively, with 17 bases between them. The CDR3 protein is CAGGPSRWPQHF. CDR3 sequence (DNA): TGCGCCGGAGGCCCCTCTCGGTGGCCCCAGCATTTT.

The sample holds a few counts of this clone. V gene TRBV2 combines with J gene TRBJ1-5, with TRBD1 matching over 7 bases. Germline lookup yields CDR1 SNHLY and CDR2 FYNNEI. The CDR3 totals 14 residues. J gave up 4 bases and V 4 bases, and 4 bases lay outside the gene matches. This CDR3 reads CASSVGQANQPQHF. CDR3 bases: TGTGCCAGCAGTGTAGGACAGGCAAATCAGCCCCAGCATTTT.

DNA for the CDR3: TGTGCCCTCGGACAGGGGGGGGGAGAGACCCAGTACTTC. Encoded protein: CALGQGGGETQYF. The chain couples TRBV30 to TRBJ2-5, with 10 bases aligning to TRBD1. The CDR3 consists of 13 residues. V shed 8 bases and J 4 bases; nucleotides not matched to a gene: 7. Germline-derived CDR1 and CDR2 are GTSNPN and SVGIG (reference sequence).

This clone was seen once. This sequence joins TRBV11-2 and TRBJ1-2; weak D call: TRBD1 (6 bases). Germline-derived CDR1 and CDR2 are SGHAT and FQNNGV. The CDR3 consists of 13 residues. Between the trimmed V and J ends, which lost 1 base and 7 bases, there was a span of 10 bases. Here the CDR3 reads CASSLVQGGGYTF. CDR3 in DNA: TGTGCCAGCAGCTTAGTACAGGGTGGTGGCTACACCTTC.

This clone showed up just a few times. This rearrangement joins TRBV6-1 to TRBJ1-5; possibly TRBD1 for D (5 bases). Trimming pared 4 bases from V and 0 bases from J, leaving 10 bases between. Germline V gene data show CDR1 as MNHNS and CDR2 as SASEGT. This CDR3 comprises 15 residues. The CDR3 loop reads CASSANRNSNQPQHF. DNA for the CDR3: TGTGCCAGCAGTGCTAACAGGAATAGCAATCAGCCCCAGCATTTT.

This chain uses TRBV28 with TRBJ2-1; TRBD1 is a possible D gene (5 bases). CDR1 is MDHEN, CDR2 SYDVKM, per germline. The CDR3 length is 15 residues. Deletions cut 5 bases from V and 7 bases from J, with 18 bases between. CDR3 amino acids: CASSPGGAEANEQFF. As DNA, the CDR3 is TGTGCCAGCAGTCCCGGTGGGGCCGAAGCTAATGAGCAGTTCTTC.

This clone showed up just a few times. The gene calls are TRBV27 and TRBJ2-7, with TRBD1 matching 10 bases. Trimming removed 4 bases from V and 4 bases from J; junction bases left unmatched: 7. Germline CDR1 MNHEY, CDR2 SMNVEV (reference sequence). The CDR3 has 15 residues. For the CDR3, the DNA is TGTGCCAGCAGTTATCTCGGACAGGGGGTGTACGAGCAGTACTTC. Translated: CASSYLGQGVYEQYF.

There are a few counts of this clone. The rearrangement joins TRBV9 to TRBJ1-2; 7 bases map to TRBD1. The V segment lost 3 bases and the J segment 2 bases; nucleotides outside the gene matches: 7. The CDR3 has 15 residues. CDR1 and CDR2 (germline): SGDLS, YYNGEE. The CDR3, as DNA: TGTGCCAGCAGCGCCGAGCCGGGACAGAACTATGGCTACACCTTC. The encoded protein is CASSAEPGQNYGYTF.

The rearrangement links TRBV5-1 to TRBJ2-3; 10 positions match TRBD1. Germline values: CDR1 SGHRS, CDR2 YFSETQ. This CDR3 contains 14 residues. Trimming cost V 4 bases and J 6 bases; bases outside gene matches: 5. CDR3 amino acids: CASSLTGGEDTQYF. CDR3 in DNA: TGCGCCAGCAGCCTGACAGGGGGCGAGGATACGCAGTATTTT.

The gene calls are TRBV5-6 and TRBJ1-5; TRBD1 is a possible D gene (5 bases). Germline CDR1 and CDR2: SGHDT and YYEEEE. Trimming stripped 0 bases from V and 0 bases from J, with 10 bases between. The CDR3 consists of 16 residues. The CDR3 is CASSLAGIYSNQPQHF. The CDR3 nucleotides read TGTGCCAGCAGCTTGGCAGGGATCTATAGCAATCAGCCCCAGCATTTT.

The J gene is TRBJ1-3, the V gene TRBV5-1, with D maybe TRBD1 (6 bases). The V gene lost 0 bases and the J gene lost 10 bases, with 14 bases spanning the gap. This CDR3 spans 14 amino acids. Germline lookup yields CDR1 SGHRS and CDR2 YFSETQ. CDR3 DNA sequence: TGCGCCAGCAGCTTGGGGACAGCCGGTACGACCATATATTTT. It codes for CASSLGTAGTTIYF.